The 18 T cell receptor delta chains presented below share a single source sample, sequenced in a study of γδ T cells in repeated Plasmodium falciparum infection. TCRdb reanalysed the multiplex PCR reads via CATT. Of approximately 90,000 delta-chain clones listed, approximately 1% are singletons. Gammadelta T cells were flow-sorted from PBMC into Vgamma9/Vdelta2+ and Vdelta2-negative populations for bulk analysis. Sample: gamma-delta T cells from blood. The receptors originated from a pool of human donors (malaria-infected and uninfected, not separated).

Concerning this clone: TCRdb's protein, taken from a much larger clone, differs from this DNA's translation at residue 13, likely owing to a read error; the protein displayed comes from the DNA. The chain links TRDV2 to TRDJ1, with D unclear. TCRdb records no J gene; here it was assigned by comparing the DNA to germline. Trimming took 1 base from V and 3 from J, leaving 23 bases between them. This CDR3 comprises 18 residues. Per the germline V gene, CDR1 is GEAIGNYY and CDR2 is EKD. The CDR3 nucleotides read TGTGCCTGTGACACAATCCCCGGGAATGAGAGAGGGGCCGATAAACTCATCTTT. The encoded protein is CACDTIPGNERGADKLIF.

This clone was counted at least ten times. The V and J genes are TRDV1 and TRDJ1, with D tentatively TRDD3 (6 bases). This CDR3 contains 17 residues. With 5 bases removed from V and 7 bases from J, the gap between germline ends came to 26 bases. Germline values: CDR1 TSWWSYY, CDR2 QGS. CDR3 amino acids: CALGTPSVSGEVGKLIF. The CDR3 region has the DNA TGTGCTCTTGGGACTCCTAGTGTGTCGGGGGAGGTCGGTAAACTCATCTTT.

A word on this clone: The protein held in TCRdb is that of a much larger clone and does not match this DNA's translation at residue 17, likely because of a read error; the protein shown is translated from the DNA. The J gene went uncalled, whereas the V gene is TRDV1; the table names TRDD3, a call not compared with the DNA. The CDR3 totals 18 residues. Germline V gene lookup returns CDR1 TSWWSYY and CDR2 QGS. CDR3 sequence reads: CALGELIATGKKTDKLTF. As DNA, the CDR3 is TGTGCTCTTGGGGAACTAATCGCCACGGGGAAGAAGACCGATAAACTCACCTTT.

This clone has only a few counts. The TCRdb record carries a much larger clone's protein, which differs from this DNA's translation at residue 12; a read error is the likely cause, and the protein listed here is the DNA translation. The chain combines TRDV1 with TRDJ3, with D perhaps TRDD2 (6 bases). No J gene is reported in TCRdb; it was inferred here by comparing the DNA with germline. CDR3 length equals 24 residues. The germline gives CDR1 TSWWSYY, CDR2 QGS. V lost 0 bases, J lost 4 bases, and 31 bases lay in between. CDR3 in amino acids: CALGELGSSRLPQPSLWDTRQMFF. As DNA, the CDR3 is TGTGCTCTTGGGGAACTAGGTTCCTCCAGATTACCGCAACCTTCCCTATGGGACACCCGACAGATGTTTTTC.

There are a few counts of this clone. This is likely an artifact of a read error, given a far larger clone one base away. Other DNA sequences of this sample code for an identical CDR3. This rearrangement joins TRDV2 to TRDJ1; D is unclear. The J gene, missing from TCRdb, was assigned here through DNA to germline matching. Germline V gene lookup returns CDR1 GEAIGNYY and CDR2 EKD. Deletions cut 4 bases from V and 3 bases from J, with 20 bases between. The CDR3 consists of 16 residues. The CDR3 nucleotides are TGTGCCTGTGATCAATGCCGCCCCTCCAAGCCCGATAAACTCATCTTT. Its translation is CACDQCRPSKPDKLIF.

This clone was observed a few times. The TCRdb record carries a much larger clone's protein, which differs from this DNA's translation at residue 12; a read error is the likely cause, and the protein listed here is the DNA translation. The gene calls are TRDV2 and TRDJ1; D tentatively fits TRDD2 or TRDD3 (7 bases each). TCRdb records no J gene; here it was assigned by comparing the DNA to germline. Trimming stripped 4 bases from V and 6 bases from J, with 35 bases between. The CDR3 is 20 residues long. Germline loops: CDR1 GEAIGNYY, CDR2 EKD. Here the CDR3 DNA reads TGTGCCTGTGATAGAATTCCTACGGGGGATTCCGGACATGTGAGGAATAAACTCATCTTT. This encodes CACDRIPTGDSGHVRNKLIF.

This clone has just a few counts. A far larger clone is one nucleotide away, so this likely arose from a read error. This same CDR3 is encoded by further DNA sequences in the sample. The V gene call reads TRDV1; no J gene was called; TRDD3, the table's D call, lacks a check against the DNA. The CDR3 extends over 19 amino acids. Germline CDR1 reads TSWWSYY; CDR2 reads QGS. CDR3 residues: CALRPDCPFWGIRTDKLIF. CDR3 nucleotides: TGTGCTCTTCGGCCCGATTGCCCTTTCTGGGGGATACGCACCGATAAACTAATCTTT.

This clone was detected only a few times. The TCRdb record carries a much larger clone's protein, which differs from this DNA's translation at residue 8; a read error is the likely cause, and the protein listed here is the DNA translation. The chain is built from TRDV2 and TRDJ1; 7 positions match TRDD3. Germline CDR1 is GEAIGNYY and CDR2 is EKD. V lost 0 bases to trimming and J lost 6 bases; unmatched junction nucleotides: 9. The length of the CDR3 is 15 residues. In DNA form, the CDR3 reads TGTGCCTGTGACACCGGACTGTGGGATACTTATAAACTCATCTTT. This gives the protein CACDTGLWDTYKLIF.

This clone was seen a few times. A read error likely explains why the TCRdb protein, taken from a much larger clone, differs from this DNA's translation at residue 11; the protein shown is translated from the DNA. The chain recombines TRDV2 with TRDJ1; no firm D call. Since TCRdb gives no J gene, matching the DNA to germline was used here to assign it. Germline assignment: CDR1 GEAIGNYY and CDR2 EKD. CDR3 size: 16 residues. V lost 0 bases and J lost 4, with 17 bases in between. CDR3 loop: CACDTIGVGRDDKLIF. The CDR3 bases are TGTGCCTGTGACACCATCGGGGTAGGACGGGACGATAAACTCATCTTT.

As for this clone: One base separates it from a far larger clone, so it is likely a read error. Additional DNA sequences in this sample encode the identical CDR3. DNA of the CDR3: TGTGCTCTGCAGTCGGGGCCTCCGTTTACTGGGGGATACGCGTACACCGATAAACTCATCTTC. This sequence encodes CALQSGPPFTGGYAYTDKLIF. TRDV1 is the V gene, and the J gene was not called; TRDD3 reflects the table's D call only, with no check against the DNA. This CDR3 region has 21 residues. Germline V CDR1 and CDR2: TSWWSYY, QGS.

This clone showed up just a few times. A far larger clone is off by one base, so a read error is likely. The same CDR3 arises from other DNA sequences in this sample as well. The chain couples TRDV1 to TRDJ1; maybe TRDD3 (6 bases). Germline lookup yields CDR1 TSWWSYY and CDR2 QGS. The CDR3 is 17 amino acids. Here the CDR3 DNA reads TGCGCTCTTGGGACTTCTACAAACTGGGAGAACACCGATAAACTCATCTTT. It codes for CALGTSTNWENTDKLIF.

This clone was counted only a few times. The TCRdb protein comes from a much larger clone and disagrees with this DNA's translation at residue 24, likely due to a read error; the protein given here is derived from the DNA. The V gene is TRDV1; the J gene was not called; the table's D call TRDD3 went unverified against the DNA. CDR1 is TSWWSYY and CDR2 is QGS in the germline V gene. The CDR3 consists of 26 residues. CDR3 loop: CALGGIRCIAAPNAGGDLPGDTEPIF. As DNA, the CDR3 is TGTGCTCTTGGGGGGATTAGGTGCATAGCTGCACCAAATGCCGGGGGCGATTTACCTGGGGATACGGAACCCATCTTT.

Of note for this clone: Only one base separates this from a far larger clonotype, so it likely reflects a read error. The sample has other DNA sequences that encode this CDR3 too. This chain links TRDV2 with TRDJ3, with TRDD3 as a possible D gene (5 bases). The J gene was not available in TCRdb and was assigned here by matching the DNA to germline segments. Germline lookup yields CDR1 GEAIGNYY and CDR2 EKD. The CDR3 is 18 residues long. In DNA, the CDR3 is TGTGCCTGTGTACACCGCGGGACACGCTCCTGGGACACCCGGCAGATGTTTTTC. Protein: CACVHRGTRSWDTRQMFF.

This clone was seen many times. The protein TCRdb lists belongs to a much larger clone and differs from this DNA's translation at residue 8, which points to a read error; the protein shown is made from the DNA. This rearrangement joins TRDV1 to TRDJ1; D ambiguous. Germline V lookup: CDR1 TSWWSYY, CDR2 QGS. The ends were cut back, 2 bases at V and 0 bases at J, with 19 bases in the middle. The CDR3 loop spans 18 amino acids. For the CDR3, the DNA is TGTGCTCTTGGGGAAATTGCTCGAGTCGTCCCCCACACCGATAAACTCATCTTT. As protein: CALGEIARVVPHTDKLIF.

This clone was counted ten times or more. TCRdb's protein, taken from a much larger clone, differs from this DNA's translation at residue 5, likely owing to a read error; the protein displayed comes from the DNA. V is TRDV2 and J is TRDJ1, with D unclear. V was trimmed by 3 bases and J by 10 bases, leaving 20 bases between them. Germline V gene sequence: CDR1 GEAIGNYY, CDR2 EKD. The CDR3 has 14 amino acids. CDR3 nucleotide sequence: TGTGCCTGTGACGCCCCTTTTGTAGTTGGCGTACTCATCTTT. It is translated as CACDAPFVVGVLIF.

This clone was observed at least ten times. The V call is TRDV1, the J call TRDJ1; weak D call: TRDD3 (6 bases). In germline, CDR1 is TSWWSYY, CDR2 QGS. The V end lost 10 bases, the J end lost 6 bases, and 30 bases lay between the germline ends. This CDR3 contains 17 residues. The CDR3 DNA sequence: TGTGCTCAGTTGGCCTTTTTTGGGGGTCCTTCTACTTATAAACTCATCTTT. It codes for CAQLAFFGGPSTYKLIF.

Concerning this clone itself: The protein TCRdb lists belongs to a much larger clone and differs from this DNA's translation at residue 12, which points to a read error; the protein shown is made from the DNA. The CDR3, as DNA: TGTGCCTGTGACCCGTACGGACGATACGATAAACCCATCTTT. Translating it yields CACDPYGRYDKPIF. The J gene was not called, though the V gene is TRDV2; no check of the table's D call, TRDD3, against the DNA was made. The CDR3 runs 14 residues. The germline gives CDR1 GEAIGNYY, CDR2 EKD.

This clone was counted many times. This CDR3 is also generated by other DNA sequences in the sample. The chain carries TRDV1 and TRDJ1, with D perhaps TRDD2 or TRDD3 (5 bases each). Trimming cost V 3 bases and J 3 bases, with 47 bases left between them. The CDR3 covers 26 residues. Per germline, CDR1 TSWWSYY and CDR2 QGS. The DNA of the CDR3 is TGTGCTCTTGGGGATGGCCCTCCCCCGGCCCTACCGGTTACTGGACGCCACGTACTGATCGCCGATAAACTCATCTTT. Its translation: CALGDGPPPALPVTGRHVLIADKLIF.